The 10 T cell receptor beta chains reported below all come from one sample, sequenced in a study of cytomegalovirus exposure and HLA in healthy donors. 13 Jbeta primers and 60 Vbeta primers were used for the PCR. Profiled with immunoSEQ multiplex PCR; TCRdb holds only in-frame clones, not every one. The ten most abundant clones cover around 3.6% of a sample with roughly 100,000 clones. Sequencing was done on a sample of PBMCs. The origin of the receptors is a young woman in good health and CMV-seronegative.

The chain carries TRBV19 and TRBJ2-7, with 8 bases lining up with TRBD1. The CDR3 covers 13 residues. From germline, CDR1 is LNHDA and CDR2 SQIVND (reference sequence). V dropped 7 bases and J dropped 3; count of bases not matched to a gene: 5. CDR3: CASIGTGHYEQYF. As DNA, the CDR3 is TGTGCCAGTATTGGGACAGGACACTACGAGCAGTACTTC. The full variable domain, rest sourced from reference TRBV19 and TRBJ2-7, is DGGITQSPKYLFRKEGQNVTLSCEQNLNHDAMYWYRQDPGQGLRLIYYSQIVNDFQKGDIAEGYSVSREKKESFPLTVTSAQKNPTAFYLCASIGTGHYEQYFGPGTRLTVT.

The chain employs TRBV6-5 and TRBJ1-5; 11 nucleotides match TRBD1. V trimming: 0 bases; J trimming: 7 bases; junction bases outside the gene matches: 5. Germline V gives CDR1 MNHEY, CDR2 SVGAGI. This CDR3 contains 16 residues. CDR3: CASSYSMGTGGQPQHF. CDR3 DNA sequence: TGTGCCAGCAGTTACTCGATGGGGACAGGGGGGCAGCCCCAGCATTTT.

CDR3 region: CASSRLAGAETQYF. The DNA of the CDR3 is TGTGCCAGTAGTAGACTAGCGGGGGCGGAGACCCAGTACTTC. This chain connects TRBV19 to TRBJ2-5; 12 bases are a match to TRBD2. Per the germline V gene, CDR1 is LNHDA and CDR2 is SQIVND (reference sequence). The length of the CDR3 is 14 residues. V lost 4 bases to trimming and J lost 5 bases; unmatched junction nucleotides: 2.

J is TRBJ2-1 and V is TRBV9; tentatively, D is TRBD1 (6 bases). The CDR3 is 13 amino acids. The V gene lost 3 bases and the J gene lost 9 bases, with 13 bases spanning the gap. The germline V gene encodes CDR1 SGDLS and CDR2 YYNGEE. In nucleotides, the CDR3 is TGTGCCAGCAGCGAAAGGGGGTATCGTGAGCAGTTCTTC. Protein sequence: CASSERGYREQFF. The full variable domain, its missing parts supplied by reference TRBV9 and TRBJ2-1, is DSGVTQTPKHLITATGQRVTLRCSPRSGDLSVYWYQQSLDQGLQFLIQYYNGEERAKGNILERFSAQQFPDLHSELNLSSLELGDSALYFCASSERGYREQFFGPGTRLTVL.

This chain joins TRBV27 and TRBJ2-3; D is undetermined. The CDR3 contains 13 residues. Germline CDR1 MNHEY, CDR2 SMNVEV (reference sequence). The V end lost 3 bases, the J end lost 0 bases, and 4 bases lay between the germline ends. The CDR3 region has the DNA TGTGCCAGCAGTTTGGCCAGCACAGATACGCAGTATTTT. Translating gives CASSLASTDTQYF.

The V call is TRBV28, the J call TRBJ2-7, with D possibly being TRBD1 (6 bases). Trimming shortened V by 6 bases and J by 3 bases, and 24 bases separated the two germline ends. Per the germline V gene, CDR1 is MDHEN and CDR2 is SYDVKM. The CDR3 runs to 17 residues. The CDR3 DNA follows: TGTGCCAGCAGACCTAATAGGGACACACGCGGTAGCTACGAGCAGTACTTC. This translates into CASRPNRDTRGSYEQYF.

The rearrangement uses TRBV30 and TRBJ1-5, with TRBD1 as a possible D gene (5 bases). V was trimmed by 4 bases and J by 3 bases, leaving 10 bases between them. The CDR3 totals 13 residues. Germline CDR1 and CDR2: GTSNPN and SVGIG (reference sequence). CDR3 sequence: CAWNSGDNQPQHF. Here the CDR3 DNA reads TGTGCCTGGAACTCGGGGGACAATCAGCCCCAGCATTTT. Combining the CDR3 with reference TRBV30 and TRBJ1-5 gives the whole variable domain SQTIHQWPATLVQPVGSPLSLECTVEGTSNPNLYWYRQAAGRGLQLLFYSVGIGQISSEVPQNLSASRPQDRQFILSSKKLLLSDSGFYLCAWNSGDNQPQHFGDGTRLSIL.

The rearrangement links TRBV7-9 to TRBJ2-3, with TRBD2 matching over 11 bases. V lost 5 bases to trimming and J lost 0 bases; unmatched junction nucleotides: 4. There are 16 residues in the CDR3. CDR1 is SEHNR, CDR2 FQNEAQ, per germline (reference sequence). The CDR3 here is CASSTGLAASTDTQYF. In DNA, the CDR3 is TGTGCCAGCAGCACGGGACTAGCGGCTAGCACAGATACGCAGTATTTT. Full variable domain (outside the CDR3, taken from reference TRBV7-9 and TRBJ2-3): DTGVSQNPRHKITKRGQNVTFRCDPISEHNRLYWYRQTLGQGPEFLTYFQNEAQLEKSRLLSDRFSAERPKGSFSTLEIQRTEQGDSAMYLCASSTGLAASTDTQYFGPGTRLTVL.

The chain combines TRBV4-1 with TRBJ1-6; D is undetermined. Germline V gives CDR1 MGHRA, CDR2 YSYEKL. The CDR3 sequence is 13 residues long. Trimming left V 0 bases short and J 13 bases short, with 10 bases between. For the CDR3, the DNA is TGCGCCAGCAGCCAAGATCCCCGGGATCCCCTCCACTTT. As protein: CASSQDPRDPLHF.

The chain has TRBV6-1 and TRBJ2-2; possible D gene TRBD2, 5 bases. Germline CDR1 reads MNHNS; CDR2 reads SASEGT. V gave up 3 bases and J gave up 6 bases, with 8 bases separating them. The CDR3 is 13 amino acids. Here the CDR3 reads CASSEGVSGELFF. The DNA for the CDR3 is TGTGCCAGCAGTGAGGGAGTGTCCGGGGAGCTGTTTTTT.